Listed here are 21 T cell receptor beta chains from one sample, sequenced in a study of blood T cells in healthy people across ages. Using a J-beta primer mix together with a sample-barcoded 5' primer, a second PCR was run for about 7 to 12 cycles. Via MiXCR, TCRdb re-called the 5' RACE reads, giving one row per CDR3 protein. This table holds hundreds of thousands of distinct CDR3 sequences, 44% found once. The sequenced sample consisted of blood. These receptors were obtained from a man in his sixties in good health.

V is TRBV5-1 and J is TRBJ1-2; D not certain. The germline V and J ends were trimmed by 0 bases and 6 bases, with 9 bases remaining between them. From germline, CDR1 is SGHRS and CDR2 YFSETQ. The CDR3 has 13 amino acids. This CDR3 is CASSLEGSDGYTF. The CDR3 DNA is TGCGCCAGCAGCTTGGAGGGATCGGATGGCTACACCTTC.

This clonotype was seen a handful of times. The chain links TRBV5-1 to TRBJ1-6; D is uncertain. Trimming removed 0 bases at V and 0 bases at J, with 7 bases between. Germline loops: CDR1 SGHRS, CDR2 YFSETQ. This CDR3 comprises 16 residues. In nucleotides, the CDR3 is TGCGCCAGCAGCTTGGCAGGAGACTCCTATAATTCACCCCTCCACTTT. This translates into CASSLAGDSYNSPLHF.

This clonotype was observed at least ten times. This chain connects TRBV20-1 to TRBJ2-3; 8 bases line up with TRBD2. From germline, CDR1 is DFQATT and CDR2 SNEGSKA (reference sequence). The V segment lost 5 bases and the J segment 4 bases; nucleotides outside the gene matches: 17. This CDR3 comprises 17 residues. The CDR3 nucleotides are TGCAGTGCTCCTGGGTGGGTAGCGGGGTCTCATGCAGATACGCAGTATTTT. As protein: CSAPGWVAGSHADTQYF.

This clonotype was observed a handful of times. This chain joins TRBV12-3 or TRBV12-4 and TRBJ1-4, with D possibly TRBD1 on 6 matching bases. The length of the CDR3 is 16 residues. V was pared by 5 bases and J by 3 bases, with 16 bases between. The CDR3 loop is CASSPANRAPNEKLFF. The DNA of the CDR3 is TGTGCCAGCAGTCCCGCAAACAGGGCTCCTAATGAAAAACTGTTTTTT.

This clonotype was seen repeatedly, ten times or more. The chain links TRBV7-8 to TRBJ2-5; 8 bases match TRBD1. Germline V gene sequence: CDR1 SGHVS, CDR2 FQNEAQ. J was trimmed by 0 bases and V by 5 bases; bases with no gene match: 5. The CDR3 consists of 15 residues. CDR3 sequence reads: CASSPGTGNQETQYF. The CDR3 DNA follows: TGTGCCAGCAGCCCAGGGACAGGCAACCAAGAGACCCAGTACTTC.

The J gene is TRBJ2-3, the V gene TRBV20-1, with 7 bases aligning to TRBD2. Unmatched junction bases numbered 6, after V lost 6 bases and J lost 0 bases. Looked up from germline, CDR1 is DFQATT and CDR2 is SNEGSKA (reference sequence). This CDR3 comprises 14 residues. The CDR3 coding sequence is TGCAGTGCGAAACTAGCGTCTAGCACAGATACGCAGTATTTT. It is translated as CSAKLASSTDTQYF.

The V and J genes are TRBV2 and TRBJ2-1, with 7 positions matching TRBD1. Near its end, the DNA agrees better with TRBJ2-7, so the J call may be wrong. CDR3 length: 15 amino acids. Germline V gene sequence: CDR1 SNHLY, CDR2 FYNNEI. The CDR3 region has the DNA TGTGCCAGCAGTGAGGACAGGAGCTCCTACAATGAGCAGTACTTC. As protein: CASSEDRSSYNEQYF.

The table lists this clonotype with many counts. V gene TRBV5-1 combines with J gene TRBJ1-1, with D hard to call. CDR1 SGHRS and CDR2 YFSETQ come from the germline V gene. The CDR3 covers 13 residues. Trimming removed 4 bases at V and 3 bases at J, with 10 bases between. The CDR3 is CASSQLGDTEAFF. CDR3 nucleotides: TGCGCCAGCAGCCAATTGGGTGACACTGAAGCTTTCTTT.

This clonotype came up a few times. The chain joins TRBV4-3 to TRBJ1-2; the D gene is possibly TRBD1 (5 bases). The CDR3 extends over 16 amino acids. Germline CDR1 is LGHNA and CDR2 is YSLEER. Trimming shortened V by 0 bases and J by 7 bases, and 18 bases separated the two germline ends. The CDR3 region has the DNA TGCGCCAGCAGCCAAGAAATGGCCCCAGGGTTGCGTGGCTACACCTTC. This encodes CASSQEMAPGLRGYTF.

This sequence joins TRBV5-1 and TRBJ2-1; TRBD1 matches at 7 bases. With V trimmed by 4 bases and J by 6 bases, 4 bases remained unmatched. The germline V gene has CDR1 SGHRS and CDR2 YFSETQ. The CDR3 is made up of 13 amino acids. The CDR3 loop is CASSVGTVNEQFF. DNA of the CDR3: TGCGCCAGCAGCGTCGGGACAGTCAATGAGCAGTTCTTC.

The gene calls are TRBV10-3 and TRBJ1-5, with 8 bases fitting TRBD1. The CDR3 length is 14 residues. V trimming: 4 bases; J trimming: 5 bases; junction bases outside the gene matches: 4. The germline CDR1 and CDR2 sequences are ENHRY and SYGVKD. The CDR3 DNA sequence: TGTGCCATCAGTGGGACAGGGCGACATCAGCCCCAGCATTTT. Its protein is CAISGTGRHQPQHF.

V usage is TRBV4-3 and J usage is TRBJ1-2, with TRBD1 matching 9 bases. Germline assignment: CDR1 LGHNA and CDR2 YSLEER. The CDR3 runs to 16 residues. With V trimmed by 0 bases and J by 6 bases, 8 bases remained unmatched. CDR3 sequence: CASSQDSGTGLNGYTF. For the CDR3, the DNA is TGCGCCAGCAGCCAAGACTCCGGGACAGGGTTGAATGGCTACACCTTC.

This clonotype showed up just a few times. The genes are TRBV6-5 and TRBJ2-3; D remains ambiguous. With 0 bases removed from V and 0 bases from J, the gap between germline ends came to 4 bases. The CDR3 is made up of 14 amino acids. The germline gives CDR1 MNHEY, CDR2 SVGAGI. The CDR3 sequence is CASSYSTSTDTQYF. The CDR3 nucleotides read TGTGCCAGCAGTTACTCAACTAGCACAGATACGCAGTATTTT.

This chain joins TRBV6-5 and TRBJ1-5, with D unclear. Germline CDR1 is MNHEY and CDR2 is SVGAGI. With 8 bases removed from V and 4 bases from J, the gap between germline ends came to 12 bases. The CDR3 contains 13 residues. CDR3 in amino acids: CASGAGRNQPQHF. CDR3 nucleotide sequence: TGTGCCAGCGGAGCCGGGCGGAATCAGCCCCAGCATTTT.

The CDR3 region is CASSYSGQDFQPQHF. CDR3 bases: TGTGCCAGCAGTTACTCTGGACAAGACTTTCAGCCCCAGCATTTT. This chain connects TRBV6-2 or TRBV6-3 to TRBJ1-5; TRBD1 might be the D (5 bases). Germline CDR1 MNHEY, CDR2 SVGEGT. This CDR3 comprises 15 residues. V lost 0 bases, J lost 6 bases, and 12 bases lay in between.

This clonotype was detected a few times. The chain links TRBV14 to TRBJ1-4; TRBD1 is a possible D gene (5 bases). V was cut by 0 bases and J by 3 bases, with 14 bases left in between. The CDR3 runs to 17 residues. Germline lookup yields CDR1 SGHDN and CDR2 FVKESK. The CDR3 here is CASSQDRLGGANEKLFF. The CDR3 DNA is TGTGCCAGCAGCCAAGATAGATTGGGAGGGGCTAATGAAAAACTGTTTTTT.

J is TRBJ2-5 and V is TRBV7-2; weak D call: TRBD1 (5 bases). Judging by the DNA end, TRBJ2-7 fits better; the J call may be wrong. The CDR3 loop spans 15 amino acids. CDR1 is SGHTA, CDR2 FQGNSA, per germline. The CDR3 protein is CASSPQITQGYEQYF. In DNA form, the CDR3 reads TGTGCCAGCAGCCCTCAGATTACGCAGGGCTACGAGCAGTACTTC.

This clonotype showed up just a few times. V is TRBV6-2 or TRBV6-3 and J is TRBJ1-2, with TRBD1 matching over 8 bases. With 4 bases clipped from V and 4 bases from J, the junction kept 5 bases outside the gene matches. CDR1 is MNHEY, CDR2 SVGEGT, per germline. This CDR3 comprises 14 residues. The CDR3 sequence is CASSSGQVLYGYTF. CDR3 sequence (DNA): TGTGCCAGCAGTTCGGGACAGGTTCTCTATGGCTACACCTTC.

The chain combines TRBV27 with TRBJ2-7, with D perhaps matching TRBD2 (6 bases). V lost 6 bases and J 4 bases, leaving 19 bases between the germline ends. The CDR3 totals 15 residues. Germline CDR1 reads MNHEY; CDR2 reads SMNVEV (reference sequence). The CDR3 nucleotides are TGTGCCAGCAGCCCACTAGCCGCAAGCCTGTACGAGCAGTACTTC. Translated: CASSPLAASLYEQYF.

This CDR3 reads CASSLGVGRSYEQYF. The CDR3 DNA reads TGCGCCAGCAGCTTGGGGGTCGGGCGCTCCTACGAGCAGTACTTC. The chain uses TRBV5-1 and TRBJ2-7; D is ambiguous. Between the trimmed V and J ends, which lost 0 bases and 0 bases, there was a span of 10 bases. Looked up from germline, CDR1 is SGHRS and CDR2 is YFSETQ. This CDR3 contains 15 residues.

V usage is TRBV29-1 and J usage is TRBJ2-3, with D possibly TRBD1 on 6 matching bases. This CDR3 has 15 amino acids. Looked up from germline, CDR1 is SQVTM and CDR2 is ANQGSEA. V shed 5 bases and J shed 1 base, with 16 bases lying between them. The CDR3 here is CSVLNRAEGTDTQYF. The CDR3 DNA is TGCAGCGTTCTTAACAGGGCGGAGGGCACAGATACGCAGTATTTT.